This is a list of T cell receptor beta chains from one sample in a study of T cell changes during pregnancy in multiple sclerosis. Profiled with immunoSEQ multiplex PCR; TCRdb holds only in-frame clones, not every one. The repertoire holds approximately 98,000 clones, about 90% seen once, with about 2% in the top ten. This sample comprised peripheral blood, obtained after pregnancy. The receptors come from a female donor in good health, enrolled as a control in a pregnancy study. CDR3s include the opening cysteine and the closing phenylalanine or tryptophan. A D gene is named only where the DNA matches it firmly. Clone size is given for some rows only: seen once, a few or many times, or a class if the clone is expanded.

j_gene,v_gene,d_gene,abundance,CDR3nt,CDR3aa
TRBJ2-3,TRBV9,.,.,TGTGCCAGCAGCGCCCGTCGGCGGGGTCCCCCGGATAGGCAGTATTTT,CASSARRRGPPDRQYF
TRBJ2-5,TRBV9,TRBD2,once,TGTGCCAGCAGCGTAGCGGCGGGAGCGGGAGAGACCCAGTACTTC,CASSVAAGAGETQYF
TRBJ1-4,TRBV6-5,TRBD1,once,TGTGCCAGCAGAAAGACAGGGGGCAGGGAAAAACTGTTTTTT,CASRKTGGREKLFF
TRBJ2-7,TRBV28,TRBD1,.,TGTGCCAGCAGTCAGAGACAGGGTACCTACGAGCAGTACTTC,CASSQRQGTYEQYF
TRBJ2-7,TRBV18,TRBD2,.,TGTGCCAGCTCACTTCGATTAGCGGGAGAGGGATACGAGCAGTACTTC,CASSLRLAGEGYEQYF
TRBJ1-4,TRBV19,.,.,TGTGCCAGTAGTATGGGCTCTTTGGGTGGGCGTGAAAAACTGTTTTTT,CASSMGSLGGREKLFF
TRBJ1-1,TRBV29-1,.,.,TGCAGCGCCAAGACAGTTTGGGACACTGAAGCTTTCTTT,CSAKTVWDTEAFF
TRBJ1-5,TRBV6-5,.,.,TGTGCCAGCAGTTACAGGGGGTTGAATCAGCCCCAGCATTTT,CASSYRGLNQPQHF
TRBJ2-1,TRBV18,TRBD2,.,TGTGCCAGCTCAGGGACTAGCGGTTACAATGAGCAGTTCTTC,CASSGTSGYNEQFF
TRBJ1-1,TRBV4-1,.,once,TGCGCCAGCAGCCAGGAGGGCCCCAGAACTGAAGCTTTCTTT,CASSQEGPRTEAFF
TRBJ2-6,TRBV6-5,.,.,TGTGCCAGCAGTCAGGGATCTGGGGCCAACGTCCTGACTTTC,CASSQGSGANVLTF
TRBJ1-1,TRBV7-9,TRBD1,.,TGTGCCAGCAGCTGGACAGGGGGCTCTCCTGAAGCTTTCTTT,CASSWTGGSPEAFF
TRBJ1-1,TRBV12-5,.,few,TGTGCTAGTGGTTTGGAGGAGGGCACTGAAGCTTTCTTT,CASGLEEGTEAFF
TRBJ2-1,TRBV10-2,.,.,TGCGCCAGCAGTTCAGTCTACAATGAGCAGTTCTTC,CASSSVYNEQFF
TRBJ2-5,TRBV27,.,once,TGTGCCAGCAGTTTCGTCCCCGGGGAGACCCAGTACTTC,CASSFVPGETQYF
TRBJ2-5,TRBV28,TRBD1,.,TGTGCCAGCACCCGAGGGACAGGGCAAGAGACCCAGTACTTC,CASTRGTGQETQYF
TRBJ2-7,TRBV14,TRBD2,once,TGTGCCAGCAGCCAAGATCCTAGCGGGGGCCACGAGCAGTACTTC,CASSQDPSGGHEQYF
TRBJ1-2,TRBV27,TRBD1,.,TGTGCCAGCAGTTTAGACAGGGAAGACTATGGCTACACCTTC,CASSLDREDYGYTF
TRBJ2-1,TRBV7-2,.,.,TGTGCCAGCAGCCCGGAGGCCCCTACCGTGCAGTTCTTC,CASSPEAPTVQFF
TRBJ1-2,TRBV19,.,.,TGTGCCAGTACCTCCTCAGGGCAGGGCTACACCTTC,CASTSSGQGYTF
TRBJ2-7,TRBV6-4,.,.,TGTGCCAGCAGTCCCGCGACAGGACCTTTCTACGAGCAGTACTTC,CASSPATGPFYEQYF
TRBJ2-7,TRBV28,TRBD2,.,TGTGCCAGCCGCCGGGACTACCAATACTCCTACGAGCAGTACTTC,CASRRDYQYSYEQYF